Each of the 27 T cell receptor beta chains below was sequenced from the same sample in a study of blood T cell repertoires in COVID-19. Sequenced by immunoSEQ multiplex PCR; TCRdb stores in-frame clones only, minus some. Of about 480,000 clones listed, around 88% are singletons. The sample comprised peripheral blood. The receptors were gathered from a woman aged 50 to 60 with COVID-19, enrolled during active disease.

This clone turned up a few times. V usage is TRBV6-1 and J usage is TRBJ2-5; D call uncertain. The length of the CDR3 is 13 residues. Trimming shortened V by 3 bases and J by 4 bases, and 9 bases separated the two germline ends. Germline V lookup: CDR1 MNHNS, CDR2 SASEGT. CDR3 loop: CASSDGQRETQYF. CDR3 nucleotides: TGTGCCAGCAGTGATGGGCAGAGAGAGACCCAGTACTTC.

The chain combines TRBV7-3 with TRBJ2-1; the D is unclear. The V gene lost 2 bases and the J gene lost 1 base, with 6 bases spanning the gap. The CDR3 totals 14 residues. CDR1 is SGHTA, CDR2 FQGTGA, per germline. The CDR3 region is CASSLSGSYNEQFF. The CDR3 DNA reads TGTGCCAGCAGCTTATCCGGTTCCTACAATGAGCAGTTCTTC.

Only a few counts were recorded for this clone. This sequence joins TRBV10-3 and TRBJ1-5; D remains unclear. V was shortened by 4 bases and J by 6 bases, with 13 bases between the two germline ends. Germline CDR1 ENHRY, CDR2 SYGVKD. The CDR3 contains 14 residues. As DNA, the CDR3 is TGTGCCATCAGTGCCGACCTAGACGGTCAGCCCCAGCATTTT. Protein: CAISADLDGQPQHF.

CDR3 in amino acids: CATSEPDRNYGYTF. CDR3 coding DNA: TGTGCCACCAGTGAGCCCGACAGAAACTATGGCTACACCTTC. This chain connects TRBV24-1 to TRBJ1-2; possibly TRBD1 for D (5 bases). Germline V gives CDR1 KGHDR, CDR2 SFDVKD. V was shortened by 4 bases and J by 2 bases, with 10 bases between the two germline ends. The CDR3 contains 14 residues.

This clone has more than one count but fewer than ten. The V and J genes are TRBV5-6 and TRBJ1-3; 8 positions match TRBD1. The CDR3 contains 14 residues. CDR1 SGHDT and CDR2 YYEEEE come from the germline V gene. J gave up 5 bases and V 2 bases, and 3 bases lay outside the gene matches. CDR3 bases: TGTGCCAGCAGCTTCGGACAGGGAAGAAACACCATATATTTT. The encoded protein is CASSFGQGRNTIYF.

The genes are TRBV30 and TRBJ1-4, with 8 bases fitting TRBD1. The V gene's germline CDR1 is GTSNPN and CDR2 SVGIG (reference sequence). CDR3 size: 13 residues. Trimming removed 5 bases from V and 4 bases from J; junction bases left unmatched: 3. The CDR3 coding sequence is TGTGCCTGGGGGACAGGCCATAATGAAAAACTGTTTTTT. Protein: CAWGTGHNEKLFF. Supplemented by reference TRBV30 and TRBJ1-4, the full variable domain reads SQTIHQWPATLVQPVGSPLSLECTVEGTSNPNLYWYRQAAGRGLQLLFYSVGIGQISSEVPQNLSASRPQDRQFILSSKKLLLSDSGFYLCAWGTGHNEKLFFGSGTQLSVL.

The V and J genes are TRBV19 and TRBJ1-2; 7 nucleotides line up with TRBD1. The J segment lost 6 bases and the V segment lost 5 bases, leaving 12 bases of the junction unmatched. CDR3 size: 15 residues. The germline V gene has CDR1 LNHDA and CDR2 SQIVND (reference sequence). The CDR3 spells CASSAHNRGGDGYTF. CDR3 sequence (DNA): TGTGCCAGTAGTGCTCACAACAGGGGCGGCGATGGCTACACCTTC.

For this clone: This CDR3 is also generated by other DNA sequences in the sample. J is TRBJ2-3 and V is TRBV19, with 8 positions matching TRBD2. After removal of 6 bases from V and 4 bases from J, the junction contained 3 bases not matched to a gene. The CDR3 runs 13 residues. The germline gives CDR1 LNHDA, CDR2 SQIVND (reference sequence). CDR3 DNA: TGTGCCAGTAGCGCGGGACTAGCAGATACGCAGTATTTT. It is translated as CASSAGLADTQYF.

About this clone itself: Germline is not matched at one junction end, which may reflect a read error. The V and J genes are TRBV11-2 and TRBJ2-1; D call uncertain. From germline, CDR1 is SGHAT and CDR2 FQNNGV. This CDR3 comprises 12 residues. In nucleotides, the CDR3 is TGTGCCAGCAGCTTAGGCGGCGGCCTTTGGGTCTTC. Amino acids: CASSLGGGLWVF.

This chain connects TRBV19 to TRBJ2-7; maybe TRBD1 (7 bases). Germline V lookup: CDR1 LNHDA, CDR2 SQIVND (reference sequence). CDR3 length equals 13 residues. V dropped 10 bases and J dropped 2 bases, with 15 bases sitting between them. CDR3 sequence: CATTGDSTYEQYF. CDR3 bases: TGTGCCACCACAGGGGACTCTACCTACGAGCAGTACTTC.

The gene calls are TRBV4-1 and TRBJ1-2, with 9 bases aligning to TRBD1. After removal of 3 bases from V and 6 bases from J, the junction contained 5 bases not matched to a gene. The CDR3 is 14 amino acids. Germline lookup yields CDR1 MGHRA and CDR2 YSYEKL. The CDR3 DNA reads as TGCGCCAGCAGCCAGTACACAGGGGGCGATGGCTACACCTTC. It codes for CASSQYTGGDGYTF.

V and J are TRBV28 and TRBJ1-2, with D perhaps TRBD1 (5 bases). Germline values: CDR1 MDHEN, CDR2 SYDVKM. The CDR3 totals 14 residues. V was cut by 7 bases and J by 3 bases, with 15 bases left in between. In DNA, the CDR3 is TGTGCCAGCACCCAAGCGGGGACTTACTATGGCTACACCTTC. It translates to CASTQAGTYYGYTF.

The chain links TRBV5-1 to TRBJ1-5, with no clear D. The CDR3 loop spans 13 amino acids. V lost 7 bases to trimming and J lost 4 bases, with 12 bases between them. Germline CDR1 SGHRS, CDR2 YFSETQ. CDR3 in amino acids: CASRWAENQPQHF. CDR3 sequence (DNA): TGCGCCAGCCGCTGGGCCGAAAATCAGCCCCAGCATTTT.

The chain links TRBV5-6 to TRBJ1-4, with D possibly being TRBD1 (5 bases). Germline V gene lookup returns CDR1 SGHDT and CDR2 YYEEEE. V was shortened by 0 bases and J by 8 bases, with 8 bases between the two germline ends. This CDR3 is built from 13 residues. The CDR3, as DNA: TGTGCCAGCAGCTTGGGACAGAGGGAAAAACTGTTTTTT. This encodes CASSLGQREKLFF.

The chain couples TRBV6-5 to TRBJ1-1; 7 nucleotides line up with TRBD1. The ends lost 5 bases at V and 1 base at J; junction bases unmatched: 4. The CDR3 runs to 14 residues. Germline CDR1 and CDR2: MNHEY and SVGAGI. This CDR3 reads CASSHRGRNTEAFF. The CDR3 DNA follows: TGTGCCAGCAGTCACAGGGGAAGGAACACTGAAGCTTTCTTT.

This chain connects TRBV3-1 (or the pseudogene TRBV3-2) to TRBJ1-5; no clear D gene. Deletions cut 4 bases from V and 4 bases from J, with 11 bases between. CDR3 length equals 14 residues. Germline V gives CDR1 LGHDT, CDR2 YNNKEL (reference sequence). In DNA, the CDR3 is TGTGCCAGCAGCCTTAGTGGCGGAAATCAGCCCCAGCATTTT. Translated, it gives CASSLSGGNQPQHF.

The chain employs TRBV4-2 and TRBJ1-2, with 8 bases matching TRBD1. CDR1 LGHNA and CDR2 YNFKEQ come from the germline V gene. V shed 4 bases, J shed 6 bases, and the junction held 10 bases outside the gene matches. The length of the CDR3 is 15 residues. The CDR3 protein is CASSLRTGYDNGYTF. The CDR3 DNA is TGTGCCAGCAGCCTAAGGACAGGGTATGATAATGGCTACACCTTC.

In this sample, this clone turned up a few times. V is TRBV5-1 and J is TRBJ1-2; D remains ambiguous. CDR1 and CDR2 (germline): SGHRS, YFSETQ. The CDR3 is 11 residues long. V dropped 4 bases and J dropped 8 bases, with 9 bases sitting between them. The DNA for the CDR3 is TGCGCCAGCAGCGGTGAGGTGGGCTACACCTTC. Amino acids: CASSGEVGYTF.

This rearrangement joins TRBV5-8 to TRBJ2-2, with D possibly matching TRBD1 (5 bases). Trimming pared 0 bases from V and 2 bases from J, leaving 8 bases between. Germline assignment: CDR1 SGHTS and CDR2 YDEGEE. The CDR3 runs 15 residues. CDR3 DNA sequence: TGTGCCAGCAGCTTGGTTAGGGGAAACACCGGGGAGCTGTTTTTT. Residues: CASSLVRGNTGELFF.

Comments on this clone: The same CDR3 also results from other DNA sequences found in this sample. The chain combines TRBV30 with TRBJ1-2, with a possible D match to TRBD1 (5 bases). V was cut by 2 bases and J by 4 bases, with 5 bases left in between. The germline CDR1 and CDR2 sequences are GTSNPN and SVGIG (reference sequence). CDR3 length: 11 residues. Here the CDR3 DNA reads TGTGCCTGGAGTAGGGGCTATGGCTACACCTTC. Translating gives CAWSRGYGYTF.

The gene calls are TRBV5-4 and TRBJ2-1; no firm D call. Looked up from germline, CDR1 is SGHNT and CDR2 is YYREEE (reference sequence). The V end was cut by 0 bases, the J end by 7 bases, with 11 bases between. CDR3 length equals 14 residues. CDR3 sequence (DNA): TGTGCCAGCAGCTTGGGTGGTTCTAGGAATGAGCAGTTCTTC. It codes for CASSLGGSRNEQFF.

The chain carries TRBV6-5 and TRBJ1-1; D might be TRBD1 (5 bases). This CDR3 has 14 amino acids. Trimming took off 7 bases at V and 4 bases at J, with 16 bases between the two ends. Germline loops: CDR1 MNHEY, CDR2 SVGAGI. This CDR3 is CASTRTGGVTEAFF. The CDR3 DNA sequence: TGTGCCAGCACCCGAACAGGAGGGGTCACTGAAGCTTTCTTT.

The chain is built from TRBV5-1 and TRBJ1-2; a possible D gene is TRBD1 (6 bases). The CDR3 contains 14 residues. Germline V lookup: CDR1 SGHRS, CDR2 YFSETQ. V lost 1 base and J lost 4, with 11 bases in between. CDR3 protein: CASSLMADSYGYTF. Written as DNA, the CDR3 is TGCGCCAGCAGCTTGATGGCGGACAGCTATGGCTACACCTTC.

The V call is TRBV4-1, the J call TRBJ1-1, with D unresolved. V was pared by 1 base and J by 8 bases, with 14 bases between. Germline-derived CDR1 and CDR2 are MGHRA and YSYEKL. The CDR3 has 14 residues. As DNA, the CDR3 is TGCGCCAGCAGCCAAGTTAGATCCGCGCCCGAAGCTTTCTTT. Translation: CASSQVRSAPEAFF.

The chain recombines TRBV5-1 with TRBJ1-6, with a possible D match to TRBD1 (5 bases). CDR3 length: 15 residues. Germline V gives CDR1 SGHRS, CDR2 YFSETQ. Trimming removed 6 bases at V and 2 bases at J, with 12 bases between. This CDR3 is CASTWWGAYNSPLHF. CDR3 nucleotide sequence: TGCGCCAGCACCTGGTGGGGCGCCTATAATTCACCCCTCCACTTT.

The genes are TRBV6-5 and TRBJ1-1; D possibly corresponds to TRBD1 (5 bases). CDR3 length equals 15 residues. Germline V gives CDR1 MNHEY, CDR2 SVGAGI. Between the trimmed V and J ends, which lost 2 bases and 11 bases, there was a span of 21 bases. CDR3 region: CASSYPAGRGTEAFF. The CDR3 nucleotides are TGTGCCAGCAGTTACCCGGCGGGGAGGGGAACAGAGGCTTTCTTT.

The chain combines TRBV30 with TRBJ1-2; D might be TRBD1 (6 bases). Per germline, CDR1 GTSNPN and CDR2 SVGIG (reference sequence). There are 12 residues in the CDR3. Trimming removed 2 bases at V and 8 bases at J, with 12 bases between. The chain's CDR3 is CAWSPTGSGYTF. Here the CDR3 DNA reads TGTGCCTGGAGTCCAACAGGGAGCGGCTACACCTTC. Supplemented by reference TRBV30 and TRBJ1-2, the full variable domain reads SQTIHQWPATLVQPVGSPLSLECTVEGTSNPNLYWYRQAAGRGLQLLFYSVGIGQISSEVPQNLSASRPQDRQFILSSKKLLLSDSGFYLCAWSPTGSGYTFGSGTRLTVV.